The rows below give T cell receptor beta chains drawn from one sample of a study of cytomegalovirus exposure and HLA in healthy donors. Measured with immunoSEQ multiplex PCR; TCRdb has only the in-frame clones, and not every one. Of more than 140,000 clones detected, about 89% appear once; the ten largest clones hold 3.3%. Sequencing was carried out using PBMCs. The receptors here all came from a woman between 18 and 30 years old in good health and CMV-seropositive. The CDR3 runs from the conserved cysteine through the conserved F or W. Each record gives: V gene, clone size, D gene, J gene, CDR3 DNA, CDR3 protein. D genes are given only for firm matches. Size is omitted from some rows. Given values are once, few, many or a class for expanded clones.

v_gene: TRBV2; abundance: -; d_gene: -; j_gene: TRBJ1-2; CDR3nt: TGTGCCAGCAGTGAAGCGCTTCGTGCAGGGGACTATGGCTACACCTTC; CDR3aa: CASSEALRAGDYGYTF
v_gene: TRBV29-1; abundance: -; d_gene: -; j_gene: TRBJ2-1; CDR3nt: TGCAGCGTTGAGCCAGCAGGGAATGAGCAGTTCTTC; CDR3aa: CSVEPAGNEQFF
v_gene: TRBV4-3; abundance: -; d_gene: -; j_gene: TRBJ2-2; CDR3nt: TGCGCCAGCAGCCAAGATTTGATTAGCGGAGCCTCGAACACCGGGGAGCTGTTTTTT; CDR3aa: CASSQDLISGASNTGELFF
v_gene: TRBV10-3; abundance: -; d_gene: TRBD2; j_gene: TRBJ2-7; CDR3nt: TGTGCCATCAAGAATTCGGGAGGGGTCTACGAGCAGTACTTC; CDR3aa: CAIKNSGGVYEQYF
v_gene: TRBV11-3; abundance: once; d_gene: -; j_gene: TRBJ1-1; CDR3nt: TGTGCCAGCAGCTTGGGGGGACCCAACACTGAAGCTTTCTTT; CDR3aa: CASSLGGPNTEAFF
v_gene: TRBV9; abundance: -; d_gene: -; j_gene: TRBJ1-1; CDR3nt: TGTGCCAGCAGCCCGAGTGGCAGGCAGAACACTGAAGCTTTCTTT; CDR3aa: CASSPSGRQNTEAFF
v_gene: TRBV28; abundance: -; d_gene: -; j_gene: TRBJ1-1; CDR3nt: TGTGCCAGCAGTTCCATCCCGGGGGGAAGGGACACTGAAGCTTTCTTT; CDR3aa: CASSSIPGGRDTEAFF
v_gene: TRBV30; abundance: -; d_gene: TRBD2; j_gene: TRBJ2-1; CDR3nt: TGTGCCTGGGACACTAGCGGGATGTACAATGAGCAGTTCTTC; CDR3aa: CAWDTSGMYNEQFF
v_gene: TRBV27; abundance: -; d_gene: -; j_gene: TRBJ2-1; CDR3nt: TGTGCCAGCAGGTTTAGCGACATCCTGAATGAGCAGTTCTTC; CDR3aa: CASRFSDILNEQFF
v_gene: TRBV10-2; abundance: -; d_gene: TRBD1; j_gene: TRBJ1-2; CDR3nt: TGCGCCAGCAGGGCGGGACAGGGAGGCGACTATGGCTACACCTTC; CDR3aa: CASRAGQGGDYGYTF
v_gene: TRBV5-1; abundance: -; d_gene: TRBD1; j_gene: TRBJ1-1; CDR3nt: TGCGCCAGCAGCTTGGGACAGGGGGCCCCGAACACTGAAGCTTTCTTT; CDR3aa: CASSLGQGAPNTEAFF
v_gene: TRBV2; abundance: -; d_gene: -; j_gene: TRBJ1-3; CDR3nt: TGTGCCAGCGCCCGATTGAGGGTCGGTGGAAACACCATATATTTT; CDR3aa: CASARLRVGGNTIYF
v_gene: TRBV6-5; abundance: -; d_gene: -; j_gene: TRBJ1-2; CDR3nt: TGTGCCAGCAGTGCGAACCGGGGACATTATGGCTACACCTTC; CDR3aa: CASSANRGHYGYTF
v_gene: TRBV5-1; abundance: -; d_gene: TRBD2; j_gene: TRBJ2-7; CDR3nt: TGCGCCAGCAGCTTAGCCGGGACTCCGGGGGGCGAGCAGTACTTC; CDR3aa: CASSLAGTPGGEQYF
v_gene: TRBV4-2; abundance: -; d_gene: TRBD2; j_gene: TRBJ2-3; CDR3nt: TGTGCCAGCAGCCAAGAACTAGCGGGAAGGCAGTATTTT; CDR3aa: CASSQELAGRQYF
v_gene: TRBV30; abundance: -; d_gene: -; j_gene: TRBJ2-7; CDR3nt: TGTGCCTGGAGTGTCCAAGCAGGGGTCCCCTACGAGCAGTACTTC; CDR3aa: CAWSVQAGVPYEQYF
v_gene: TRBV30; abundance: -; d_gene: TRBD1; j_gene: TRBJ2-5; CDR3nt: TGTGCCTGGAGTCCGGGACAGGGGGCTGCGGAGACCCAGTACTTC; CDR3aa: CAWSPGQGAAETQYF
v_gene: TRBV2; abundance: once; d_gene: -; j_gene: TRBJ2-3; CDR3nt: TGTGCCAGCAGCACGACTAGAGCCGATACGCAGTATTTT; CDR3aa: CASSTTRADTQYF
v_gene: TRBV7-9; abundance: -; d_gene: TRBD2; j_gene: TRBJ2-1; CDR3nt: TGTGCCAGCAGCCTCACCCCCCCGCTACTAGCGGGACAACCCGAGCAGTTCTTC; CDR3aa: CASSLTPPLLAGQPEQFF
v_gene: TRBV6-1; abundance: -; d_gene: -; j_gene: TRBJ1-3; CDR3nt: TGTGCCAGCAGTGGGGGGACAACTTCTGGAAACACCATATATTTT; CDR3aa: CASSGGTTSGNTIYF
v_gene: TRBV27; abundance: -; d_gene: TRBD1; j_gene: TRBJ2-1; CDR3nt: TGTGCCAGCAGTTCAGGGGGCGATGAGCAGTTCTTC; CDR3aa: CASSSGGDEQFF
v_gene: TRBV7-3; abundance: -; d_gene: -; j_gene: TRBJ2-1; CDR3nt: TGTGCCAGCAGTCCCCGGGAGCTAGCGCGAAATGAGCAGTTCTTC; CDR3aa: CASSPRELARNEQFF
v_gene: TRBV7-9; abundance: -; d_gene: -; j_gene: TRBJ1-1; CDR3nt: TGTGCCAGCAGCCTCCAGGGTACTAACACTGAAGCTTTCTTT; CDR3aa: CASSLQGTNTEAFF
v_gene: TRBV30; abundance: once; d_gene: TRBD2; j_gene: TRBJ2-5; CDR3nt: TGTGCCTGGAGTAATCCCGGGACTAGCGGGTGGAAGACCCAGTACTTC; CDR3aa: CAWSNPGTSGWKTQYF
v_gene: TRBV6-5; abundance: -; d_gene: -; j_gene: TRBJ2-7; CDR3nt: TGTGCCAGCAGTTACTCGTTGGTCAGTTCCTACGAGCAGTACTTC; CDR3aa: CASSYSLVSSYEQYF
v_gene: TRBV7-2; abundance: -; d_gene: -; j_gene: TRBJ2-5; CDR3nt: TGTGCCAGCCTTTCCCCCCCCTCGGAGACCCAGTACTTC; CDR3aa: CASLSPPSETQYF
v_gene: TRBV9; abundance: -; d_gene: -; j_gene: TRBJ2-7; CDR3nt: TGTGCCAGCAGCGTAGGAGGCGGGACGGGCGAGCAGTACTTC; CDR3aa: CASSVGGGTGEQYF
v_gene: TRBV5-4; abundance: -; d_gene: TRBD2; j_gene: TRBJ2-1; CDR3nt: TGTGCCAGCAGCGGGAGCGGGACGTACAATGAGCAGTTCTTC; CDR3aa: CASSGSGTYNEQFF
v_gene: TRBV7-2; abundance: -; d_gene: -; j_gene: TRBJ1-5; CDR3nt: TGTGCCAGCAGCCCCTACAGGCCAGGGAGCAATCAGCCCCAGCATTTT; CDR3aa: CASSPYRPGSNQPQHF
v_gene: TRBV11-3; abundance: -; d_gene: -; j_gene: TRBJ2-4; CDR3nt: TGTGCCAGCAGCTTAGACCGGGACACCATTCAGTACTTC; CDR3aa: CASSLDRDTIQYF
v_gene: TRBV13; abundance: -; d_gene: TRBD2; j_gene: TRBJ2-2; CDR3nt: TGTGCCAGCAGCGGAACCGGGACTAGCACCGGGGAGCTGTTTTTT; CDR3aa: CASSGTGTSTGELFF
v_gene: TRBV6-1; abundance: -; d_gene: TRBD2; j_gene: TRBJ2-1; CDR3nt: TGTGCCAGCAGTATGGGACTAGCGGCCTACAATGAGCAGTTCTTC; CDR3aa: CASSMGLAAYNEQFF
v_gene: TRBV9; abundance: -; d_gene: -; j_gene: TRBJ2-1; CDR3nt: TGTGCCAGCAGCCCGGACGGCCTAGGGGTCAATGAGCAGTTCTTC; CDR3aa: CASSPDGLGVNEQFF
v_gene: TRBV19; abundance: -; d_gene: TRBD1; j_gene: TRBJ2-7; CDR3nt: TGTGCCAGTAATTTCCGGGACAGGGCTAACGAGCAGTACTTC; CDR3aa: CASNFRDRANEQYF
v_gene: TRBV7-8; abundance: -; d_gene: TRBD2; j_gene: TRBJ2-3; CDR3nt: TGTGCCAGCAGCTTTAGCGGGCAGGGCACAGATACGCAGTATTTT; CDR3aa: CASSFSGQGTDTQYF
v_gene: TRBV5-1; abundance: -; d_gene: -; j_gene: TRBJ1-2; CDR3nt: TGCGCCAGCAGCCCCGACAGCTATGGCTACACCTTC; CDR3aa: CASSPDSYGYTF
v_gene: TRBV7-2; abundance: -; d_gene: TRBD2; j_gene: TRBJ2-7; CDR3nt: TGTGCCAGCAGCTTAGAGGCTCCTAGCGGGGCCCGCGAGCAGTACTTC; CDR3aa: CASSLEAPSGAREQYF
v_gene: TRBV9; abundance: -; d_gene: -; j_gene: TRBJ2-4; CDR3nt: TGTGCCAGCAGCCCCCGAGAAGGAGAGGTTATTCAGTACTTC; CDR3aa: CASSPREGEVIQYF
v_gene: TRBV27; abundance: -; d_gene: -; j_gene: TRBJ2-6; CDR3nt: TGTGCCAGCAGCTCCCGGGGGTGGGCCAACGTCCTGACTTTC; CDR3aa: CASSSRGWANVLTF
v_gene: TRBV7-2; abundance: -; d_gene: -; j_gene: TRBJ1-2; CDR3nt: TGTGCCAGCAGCTTAGCCGGGCAGGGATCCTATGGCTACACCTTC; CDR3aa: CASSLAGQGSYGYTF
v_gene: TRBV30; abundance: -; d_gene: TRBD2; j_gene: TRBJ2-7; CDR3nt: TGTGCCTGGATCGGGAGCGGGACCTCCTACGAGCAGTACTTC; CDR3aa: CAWIGSGTSYEQYF
v_gene: TRBV10-2; abundance: once; d_gene: TRBD2; j_gene: TRBJ2-7; CDR3nt: TGCGCCAGCACCCCGCCCCCAGCGGGATACCACGAGCAGTACTTC; CDR3aa: CASTPPPAGYHEQYF
v_gene: TRBV15; abundance: -; d_gene: TRBD1; j_gene: TRBJ1-1; CDR3nt: TGTGCCACCAGCAGGGACAGGATCCCTAACACTGAAGCTTTCTTT; CDR3aa: CATSRDRIPNTEAFF
v_gene: TRBV30; abundance: -; d_gene: TRBD1; j_gene: TRBJ2-6; CDR3nt: TGTGCCTGGAAGAAGGGGGCGAGGGGGGCCAACGTCCTGACTTTC; CDR3aa: CAWKKGARGANVLTF